The entry below describes one T cell receptor beta chain. Sequencing used immunoSEQ multiplex PCR; TCRdb keeps in-frame clones, though not all of them. Of under 85,000 clones listed, around four fifths are singletons. These data originate in a study of blood T cell repertoires in COVID-19. Looking at the study overall: Material from acute and convalescent COVID-19 was sourced from the United States, Italy and Spain.

The germline V gene encodes CDR1 MDHEN and CDR2 SYDVKM. The CDR3 loop spans 14 amino acids. Trimming took 6 bases from V and 2 from J; bases not matched to a gene: 4. The rearrangement joins TRBV28 to TRBJ1-2; 9 bases map to TRBD1. The sample consisted of peripheral blood. The TCR was taken from a man over 45 with active COVID-19. The CDR3 protein is CASRDRGSNYGYTF. CDR3 bases: TGTGCCAGCAGGGACAGGGGCTCAAACTATGGCTACACCTTC.